The rows below give T cell receptor beta chains drawn from one sample of a study of cytomegalovirus exposure and HLA in healthy donors. TCRdb keeps only in-frame clones here, not all; method: immunoSEQ multiplex PCR. The table shows some 200,000 clones, with 90% to 95% occurring only once. Source material: PBMCs. The receptors derive from a woman aged 18-29 years in good health and CMV-seronegative. CDR3s include the opening cysteine and the closing phenylalanine or tryptophan. The order of the fields is J gene, clone size, V gene, D gene, CDR3 DNA, CDR3 protein. D genes are given only for firm matches. Where a row states a size, it is once, few, many or the class of an expanded clone; other rows omit it.

>TRBJ2-2|.|TRBV29-1|TRBD1
TGCAGCGCCACCACAGGGGCGGTCACCGGGGAGCTGTTTTTT
CSATTGAVTGELFF
>TRBJ2-3|.|TRBV7-9|.
TGTGCCAGCAGCTTAGACCGAGGGGGGCAGTATTTT
CASSLDRGGQYF
>TRBJ2-7|.|TRBV2|TRBD2
TGTGCCAGCAGTGTACCGACTAGCGGGAGGGGAGGCGAGCAGTACTTC
CASSVPTSGRGGEQYF
>TRBJ2-7|.|TRBV6-1|.
TGTGCCAGCAGTGTCCTGGGGGGGCGATTGTACGAGCAGTACTTC
CASSVLGGRLYEQYF
>TRBJ2-6|.|TRBV13|.
TGTGCCAGCAGCTTGCTATACAGGGTGTCCTCTGGGGCCAACGTCCTGACTTTC
CASSLLYRVSSGANVLTF
>TRBJ1-4|.|TRBV2|.
TGTGCCAGCGTACGGATAACAGGCACTAATGAAAAACTGTTTTTT
CASVRITGTNEKLFF
>TRBJ2-7|.|TRBV19|.
TGTGCCAGTAGTATAGATCACGGGTACGAGCAGTACTTC
CASSIDHGYEQYF
>TRBJ1-1|.|TRBV5-8|.
TGTGCCAGCAGCAGCATACAGGGTCTAACTGAAGCTTTCTTT
CASSSIQGLTEAFF
>TRBJ2-3|.|TRBV7-2|TRBD2
TGTGCCAGCAGCTTAGGGGGGACTAGTTGGACGCAGTATTTT
CASSLGGTSWTQYF
>TRBJ2-1|.|TRBV5-1|TRBD1
TGCGCCAGCAGCATTTTACAGGGGGCAGGCAATGAGCAGTTCTTC
CASSILQGAGNEQFF
>TRBJ2-7|.|TRBV13|TRBD1
TGTGCCAGCAGCTTAATGGGACAGGGGTCCCACGAGCAGTACTTC
CASSLMGQGSHEQYF
>TRBJ2-1|.|TRBV27|TRBD2
TGTGCCAGCAGTTCGGAATCCGGGACTAGCGGGAGACCCCACCAGTACAATGAGCAGTTCTTC
CASSSESGTSGRPHQYNEQFF
>TRBJ2-2|.|TRBV2|TRBD1
TGTGCCAGCAGGGTACCCGGGACAGGTGGGCTTGGCGGGGAGCTGTTTTTT
CASRVPGTGGLGGELFF
>TRBJ2-1|.|TRBV7-2|TRBD2
TGTGCCAGCAGTTTAGCGGGAGGGTTTCATAATGAGCAGTTCTTC
CASSLAGGFHNEQFF
>TRBJ1-6|.|TRBV18|TRBD1
TGTGCCAGCTCACTCCCACAGGGGAGCTCCTATAATTCACCCCTCCACTTT
CASSLPQGSSYNSPLHF
>TRBJ2-1|.|TRBV14|.
TGTGCCAGCAGTACGCAACCCTCGAGCTCCTACAATGAGCAGTTCTTC
CASSTQPSSSYNEQFF
>TRBJ2-3|.|TRBV27|TRBD2
TGTGCCAGCAGTTTAAGGAGCGGGAGACGTGCGGGAACAGATACGCAGTATTTT
CASSLRSGRRAGTDTQYF
>TRBJ1-4|.|TRBV18|.
TGTGCCAGCTCATCTGGCACAACTAATGAAAAACTGTTTTTT
CASSSGTTNEKLFF
>TRBJ1-6|.|TRBV19|.
TGTGCCAGTAGTACAACTCCAGGAGGGGCGGGCAATTCACCCCTCCACTTT
CASSTTPGGAGNSPLHF
>TRBJ2-5|.|TRBV7-9|TRBD1
TGTGCCAGCGGACGATGGGACAGGGGAGGTGAGACCCAGTACTTC
CASGRWDRGGETQYF
>TRBJ2-7|.|TRBV11-1|.
TGTGCCAGCAGCCGCCGGGGGTTTGTCTACGAGCAGTACTTC
CASSRRGFVYEQYF
>TRBJ2-1|.|TRBV5-6|.
TGTGCCAGCAGCCCTGGCTGGGGCAGCTTCTACAATGAGCAGTTCTTC
CASSPGWGSFYNEQFF
>TRBJ2-3|.|TRBV4-2|.
TGTGCCAGCAGCCAAGATACCTCCCCCGCTTTGGGGGCCACAGATACGCAGTATTTT
CASSQDTSPALGATDTQYF
>TRBJ2-3|few|TRBV19|TRBD1
TGTGCCAGTAGGCCCCAGGGGGTCACCACAGATACGCAGTATTTT
CASRPQGVTTDTQYF
>TRBJ1-1|once|TRBV7-9|.
TGTGCCAGCAGCACTAACTATCCTCACCCGGACAGTAACACTGAAGCTTTCTTT
CASSTNYPHPDSNTEAFF
>TRBJ2-2|.|TRBV5-4|.
TGTGCCAGCAGCCCGGCGGCCCCACGGGGCGGGGAGCTGTTTTTT
CASSPAAPRGGELFF
>TRBJ2-5|.|TRBV7-2|.
TGTGCCAGCAGCTTAGCACAGATCCAAGAGACCCAGTACTTC
CASSLAQIQETQYF
>TRBJ2-1|.|TRBV6-1|TRBD1
TGTGCCAGCAGGGAAACGGGACAGGACTACAATGAGCAGTTCTTC
CASRETGQDYNEQFF
>TRBJ2-1|once|TRBV4-2|TRBD2
TGTGCCAGCAGCCAAGGTCTAGCGGGGAGCTCCTACAATGAGCAGTTCTTC
CASSQGLAGSSYNEQFF
>TRBJ2-1|.|TRBV11-2|TRBD2
TGTGCCAGCAGCTTCGAAGGACTAGCGGGAGCTGGCGAGCAGTTCTTC
CASSFEGLAGAGEQFF
>TRBJ2-6|.|TRBV28|.
TGTGCCAGCAGTCCAAACAGGGTCTCTGGGGCCAACGTCCTGACTTTC
CASSPNRVSGANVLTF
>TRBJ2-7|few|TRBV15|TRBD2
TGTGCCACCAGCAGAGGCCTCGCTAGCGGTGACTACGAGCAGTACTTC
CATSRGLASGDYEQYF
>TRBJ1-1|.|TRBV6-6|.
TGTGCCACACACCCCCTGAACACTGAAGCTTTCTTT
CATHPLNTEAFF
>TRBJ2-1|.|TRBV30|.
TGTGCCTGGAGTCTAACCCCTACTGAGCAGTTCTTC
CAWSLTPTEQFF
>TRBJ1-1|once|TRBV30|.
TGTGCCTGGAGTGAGGGGTTTACTGAAGCTTTCTTT
CAWSEGFTEAFF
>TRBJ1-4|.|TRBV19|TRBD1
TGTGCCAGTAGCCTGCAAACAGGGGGGGAAGAAAAACTGTTTTTT
CASSLQTGGEEKLFF
>TRBJ1-2|.|TRBV20-1|.
TGCAGTGCTGCGAGGGCCTATGGCTACACCTTC
CSAARAYGYTF
>TRBJ2-3|.|TRBV9|TRBD1
TGTGCCAGCAGCGGCCGTTCGACAGGGGGAACAGATACGCAGTATTTT
CASSGRSTGGTDTQYF
>TRBJ2-7|.|TRBV10-1|TRBD2
TGCGCCAGCAGTGAGCGCGGGAGAGGCGAGCAGTACTTC
CASSERGRGEQYF
>TRBJ2-7|.|TRBV6-4|TRBD1
TGTGCCAGCAGTGACTCGGACAGGGCCTGCTACGAGCAGTACTTC
CASSDSDRACYEQYF
>TRBJ2-2|.|TRBV25-1|.
TGTGCCAGCAGTGGGGCGCGGGAGCTGTTTTTT
CASSGARELFF
>TRBJ1-1|.|TRBV7-2|.
TGTGCCAGCAGCTTAGGACGAAGGAGAGGGAAGGCTTTCTTT
CASSLGRRRGKAFF
>TRBJ2-7|.|TRBV6-1|.
TGTGCCAGCAGTCAAACGACACACACCTACGAGCAGTACTTC
CASSQTTHTYEQYF
>TRBJ1-1|.|TRBV29-1|.
TGCAGCGTTGTCAGTGTGGCTTTCTTT
CSVVSVAFF
>TRBJ1-2|.|TRBV10-1|TRBD1
TGCGCCAGCCGTCCGACAGGGGTCGATGGATATGGCTACACCTTC
CASRPTGVDGYGYTF
>TRBJ2-2|.|TRBV7-3|TRBD2
TGTGCCAGCAGCTTAAAAGCTAGCGGGAACACCGGGGAGCTGTTTTTT
CASSLKASGNTGELFF
>TRBJ1-1|.|TRBV29-1|.
TGCAGCGGGACAGAGAACACTGAAGCTTTCTTT
CSGTENTEAFF
>TRBJ2-5|.|TRBV11-3|TRBD2
TGTGCCAGCAGGGGAGGGATAGGGGAGACCCAGTACTTC
CASRGGIGETQYF
>TRBJ1-5|.|TRBV19|TRBD1
TGTGCCAGTAATCCCAGGGGGATAAATCAGCCCCAGCATTTT
CASNPRGINQPQHF